The 12 T cell receptor beta chains below were found in one sample sequenced in a study of blood T cell repertoires in COVID-19. Here immunoSEQ multiplex PCR was the method, and the copy in TCRdb shows in-frame clones only, minus some. Counted here are 250,000 or so clones, 85% to 95% occurring once; the ten biggest clones make up around 0.86%. The sequencing input was peripheral blood. The receptor source for this set is a man between 25 and 39 years old with COVID-19, enrolled during active disease.

The gene calls are TRBV7-7 and TRBJ1-3; 10 positions match TRBD1. Germline V gene lookup returns CDR1 SSHAT and CDR2 FNYEAQ (reference sequence). Trimming cost V 5 bases and J 6 bases; bases outside gene matches: 10. The CDR3 sequence is 16 residues long. The CDR3 protein is CASSAGQGGLTNTIYF. The CDR3 region has the DNA TGTGCCAGCAGCGCCGGACAGGGGGGTTTGACAAACACCATATATTTT. Complete variable domain (other parts from reference TRBV7-7 and TRBJ1-3): GAGVSQSPRYKVTKRGQDVTLRCDPISSHATLYWYQQALGQGPEFLTYFNYEAQPDKSGLPSDRFSAERPEGSISTLTIQRTEQRDSAMYRCASSAGQGGLTNTIYFGEGSWLTVV.

There are a few counts of this clone. This chain uses TRBV11-3 with TRBJ1-1, with a tentative D call TRBD1 (5 bases). The germline V and J ends were trimmed by 0 bases and 1 base, with 6 bases remaining between them. The CDR3 sequence is 14 residues long. Germline loops: CDR1 SGHNT, CDR2 YENEEA. The CDR3 protein is CASSLDTGNTEAFF. Written as DNA, the CDR3 is TGTGCCAGCAGCTTAGATACAGGGAACACTGAAGCTTTCTTT.

CDR3 region: CASGGLAGGTGTDTQYF. CDR3 sequence (DNA): TGTGCCTCAGGTGGACTAGCGGGGGGGACTGGCACAGATACGCAGTATTTT. This chain connects TRBV19 to TRBJ2-3; 15 bases are a match to TRBD2. The junction had 10 bases not matched to a gene; V was cut back by 11 bases and J by 1 base. Germline V CDR1 and CDR2: LNHDA, SQIVND (reference sequence). CDR3 length equals 17 residues.

The chain uses TRBV6-1 and TRBJ1-1, with D possibly matching TRBD1 (5 bases). Trimming removed 4 bases from V and 1 base from J, with 16 bases in between. Germline V gives CDR1 MNHNS, CDR2 SASEGT. This CDR3 has 16 amino acids. The CDR3 DNA follows: TGTGCCAGCAGTGTCTTCCGGAGTGACAGGAACACTGAAGCTTTCTTT. Protein sequence: CASSVFRSDRNTEAFF.

This clone showed up just once. The rearrangement links TRBV2 to TRBJ1-2, with 8 bases identical to TRBD1. Losses at the gene ends were 3 bases for V and 0 bases for J; bases not matched to a gene: 9. Germline-derived CDR1 and CDR2 are SNHLY and FYNNEI. This CDR3 has 17 amino acids. The CDR3 coding sequence is TGTGCCAGCAGTGACCAGGGGGCGCGGGGGTCTAACTATGGCTACACCTTC. Protein: CASSDQGARGSNYGYTF.

The rearrangement uses TRBV7-9 and TRBJ2-7; D is unresolved. The CDR3 covers 14 residues. Germline V gives CDR1 SEHNR, CDR2 FQNEAQ (reference sequence). The V end was cut by 0 bases, the J end by 2 bases, with 8 bases between. The CDR3 region has the DNA TGTGCCAGCAGCTTAGCGCAACTCCCCTACGAGCAGTACTTC. Residues: CASSLAQLPYEQYF.

V gene TRBV3-1 (or the pseudogene TRBV3-2) combines with J gene TRBJ2-5; 11 bases fit TRBD2. The junction had 4 bases not matched to a gene; V was cut back by 0 bases and J by 1 base. Germline CDR1 LGHDT, CDR2 YNNKEL (reference sequence). The CDR3 length is 17 residues. CDR3 in DNA: TGTGCCAGCAGCCAAGATCGGGGACTAGCGGTCCAAGAGACCCAGTACTTC. It translates to CASSQDRGLAVQETQYF.

This clone was observed once. This sample also contains other DNA sequences that code for the same CDR3. The chain joins TRBV4-1 to TRBJ1-6, with 10 bases fitting TRBD1. This CDR3 is built from 18 residues. V dropped 0 bases and J dropped 1; count of bases not matched to a gene: 3. Germline CDR1 MGHRA, CDR2 YSYEKL. CDR3 bases: TGCGCCAGCAGCCAAGAGCGGGACAGGGGTTCCTATAATTCACCCCTCCACTTT. Protein: CASSQERDRGSYNSPLHF.

This clone occurred once. The V and J genes are TRBV5-4 and TRBJ1-1; 7 bases align to TRBD1. In germline, CDR1 is SGHNT, CDR2 YYREEE (reference sequence). The J segment lost 1 base and the V segment lost 4 bases, leaving 7 bases of the junction unmatched. This CDR3 contains 15 residues. The CDR3 DNA is TGTGCCAGCAGCAACCGGGACAGAAAGAACACTGAAGCTTTCTTT. Protein product: CASSNRDRKNTEAFF. Looking up the rest from reference TRBV5-4 and TRBJ1-1 gives the full variable domain: ETGVTQSPTHLIKTRGQQVTLRCSSQSGHNTVSWYQQALGQGPQFIFQYYREEENGRGNFPPRFSGLQFPNYSSELNVNALELDDSALYLCASSNRDRKNTEAFFGQGTRLTVV.

The chain uses TRBV6-5 and TRBJ2-3; D is unclear. CDR1 is MNHEY, CDR2 SVGAGI, per germline. The CDR3 length is 13 residues. Trimming cost V 10 bases and J 1 base, with 12 bases left between them. The DNA for the CDR3 is TGTGCCACCCGCGACACCGGCACAGATACGCAGTATTTT. Its protein product is CATRDTGTDTQYF.

The chain joins TRBV12-2 to TRBJ1-1. TRBV12-2 is noted as a pseudogene. This CDR3 comprises 17 residues. Written as DNA, the CDR3 is TGTGCAAGTCGCTTCGGGCAAACGGAGGGATCGAACACTGAAGCTTTCTTT. Its translation is CASRFGQTEGSNTEAFF.

This clone appeared a single time. The V gene is TRBV5-4, the J gene TRBJ1-6, with D possibly matching TRBD1 (6 bases). The CDR3 extends over 15 amino acids. Trimming left V 3 bases short and J 7 bases short, with 14 bases between. Germline CDR1 and CDR2: SGHNT and YYREEE (reference sequence). CDR3: CASSSKKGGNSPLHF. Here the CDR3 DNA reads TGTGCCAGCAGCTCCAAGAAAGGGGGAAATTCACCCCTCCACTTT.